This TCR beta chain was sequenced for a study of resident and recirculating memory T cells in vitiligo (dated by TCRdb to between 2017 and 2018). Describing the broader study: For TCR beta sequencing, each of a few stable vitiligo patients provided PBMCs along with epidermis taken by shave biopsy from two lesional and two nonlesional sites. Human TCR beta sequencing was used to test whether specific clones in lesional vitiligo skin differed from clones in nonlesional skin and blood. Samples were homogenized without cell sorting just before genomic DNA extraction with the Qiagen DNeasy Blood & Tissue Kit. Broader findings and caveats from the paper: Clonality was not the same from one vitiligo lesion to another, and no unique dominant TCR clone turned up. Because TCR sequences were not shared across biopsy sites or across patients, the findings suggest that different lesions are infiltrated by different T cell clones, a pattern described as private specificity. Working out how much the T cell clones identified in the vitiligo lesions and the human Trm versus Tcm pools each contribute will require future mechanistic studies. Overlap and correlation analysis showed no significant repertoire overlap between biopsies except for each lesion with itself, even within a single patient.

A patient's vitiligo counted as stable when the lesions had not changed at all during the previous 6 months. To qualify as stable, patients additionally needed to show no confetti depigmentation, which is a clinical sign of active vitiligo. Anyone who had been treated within the previous three months was excluded from the study. Ficoll density gradient centrifugation was used to isolate PBMCs from heparinized blood, after which the PBMCs were flash-frozen. Compared with germline, V lacks 0 bases and J lacks 4 bases; bases without a gene match: 11. From the germline V gene, CDR1 is MGHRA and CDR2 is YSYEKL. The CDR3 runs 18 amino acids, cysteine and phenylalanine included. Only the CDR3 region is kept as DNA, spanning 54 bases read in frame from base 1. The immunoSEQ hsTCRB kit was used to amplify TCR beta chains from genomic DNA. TCR beta libraries were sequenced on an Illumina MiSeq instrument by the immunoSEQ service. In the paper's pipeline: The immunoSEQ Analyzer was used to analyze the repertoire data. TCRdb provides this immuneACCESS table in a form limited to in-frame rearrangements. Some clones are lacking; in checked studies, under half of them reflect an unresolved V gene, and why the rest are absent is not known. V, J and clone size were drawn from that table, and D and trimming were deduced from the DNA. This sample is represented by 75,000 to 95,000 clones; roughly nine tenths of them were singletons. Approximately 5.4% of the sample is in the top ten clones.

This clone occurred once. The clone's antigen remains unknown. No quality values exist for individual bases; no much larger clone is one base distant. The sequenced sample consisted of blood. This clonotype was obtained from a male donor with vitiligo. The rearranged chain carries TRBV4-1 and TRBJ1-5, with 8 bases matching TRBD1. The CDR3 protein: CASSQDLGRTGRNQPQHF. The DNA sequence is given as TGCGCCAGCAGCCAAGATTTAGGCCGGACAGGGCGGAATCAGCCCCAGCATTTT.